The rows below give T cell receptor beta chains drawn from one sample of a study of neurological immune-mediated disorders. MiXCR, run by TCRdb on the 5' RACE reads, gives a single entry per CDR3 protein. The data hold roughly 70,000 distinct CDR3 sequences, with under 5.5% observed a single time. Input material: PBMCs. The receptors were gathered from a woman in her seventies with multiple sclerosis. The CDR3 runs from the conserved cysteine through the conserved F or W. The order of the fields is D gene, J gene, V gene, clone size, CDR3 protein, CDR3 DNA. D genes are given only for firm matches. Size is stated for part of the rows, as once, few or many counts, or as a class when the clone is expanded.

D: NA
J: TRBJ2-7
V: TRBV2
size: many
CDR3: CASRTSYEQYF
DNA: TGTGCCAGCAGGACCTCCTACGAGCAGTACTTC

D: NA
J: TRBJ2-1
V: TRBV5-1
size: many
CDR3: CASSLESSAYNEQFF
DNA: TGCGCCAGCAGCTTGGAGTCTAGCGCATACAATGAGCAGTTCTTC

D: NA
J: TRBJ2-6
V: TRBV7-2
size: many
CDR3: CASSSGGGSGANVLTF
DNA: TGTGCCAGCAGCTCCGGAGGGGGCTCTGGGGCCAACGTCCTGACTTTC

D: TRBD1
J: TRBJ1-2
V: TRBV7-2
size: many
CDR3: CASSLATGGASGYTF
DNA: TGTGCCAGCAGCTTAGCGACAGGGGGTGCGAGTGGCTACACCTTC

D: TRBD1
J: TRBJ2-2
V: TRBV5-1
size: many
CDR3: CASSYRGRNTGELFF
DNA: TGCGCCAGCAGCTATAGGGGGCGGAACACCGGGGAGCTGTTTTTT

D: TRBD1
J: TRBJ1-4
V: TRBV3-1
size: many
CDR3: CASSHRGQYNEKLFF
DNA: TGTGCCAGCAGCCATCGGGGACAGTATAATGAAAAACTGTTTTTT

D: TRBD2
J: TRBJ2-1
V: TRBV6-5
size: many
CDR3: CASSYTGTSGRAGNEQFF
DNA: TGTGCCAGCAGTTACACCGGGACTAGCGGGAGGGCCGGCAATGAGCAGTTCTTC

D: NA
J: TRBJ2-3
V: TRBV12-3/TRBV12-4
size: many
CDR3: CASSSYTDTQYF
DNA: TGTGCCAGCAGTTCCTACACAGATACGCAGTATTTT

D: TRBD1
J: TRBJ1-2
V: TRBV14
size: few
CDR3: CASSLTRQGFRPNYGYTF
DNA: TGTGCCAGCAGCCTAACCAGACAGGGTTTCAGGCCAAACTATGGCTACACCTTC

D: NA
J: TRBJ2-3
V: TRBV20-1
size: many
CDR3: CSSKFGDTQYF
DNA: TGCAGTTCTAAATTCGGAGATACGCAGTATTTT

D: TRBD2
J: TRBJ2-7
V: TRBV4-3
size: NA
CDR3: CASSQVLAGAYEQYF
DNA: TGCGCCAGCAGCCAAGTACTAGCGGGAGCCTACGAGCAGTACTTC

D: NA
J: TRBJ1-2
V: TRBV15
size: few
CDR3: CATSRDQGQSVGYTF
DNA: TGTGCCACCAGCAGAGACCAAGGGCAGAGCGTCGGCTACACCTTC

D: TRBD1
J: TRBJ1-3
V: TRBV6-5
size: NA
CDR3: CASSYSGQGTGNTIYF
DNA: TGTGCCAGCAGTTACTCGGGACAGGGAACTGGAAACACCATATATTTT

D: NA
J: TRBJ1-4
V: TRBV20-1
size: many
CDR3: CCWGGDNEKLFF
DNA: TGCTGCTGGGGAGGAGATAATGAAAAACTGTTTTTT

D: NA
J: TRBJ1-2
V: TRBV7-2
size: many
CDR3: CASSLRIGMDGYTF
DNA: TGTGCCAGCAGCTTAAGGATAGGGATGGATGGCTACACCTTC

D: NA
J: TRBJ1-1
V: TRBV2
size: few
CDR3: CASSGPEAFF
DNA: TGTGCCAGCAGTGGGCCTGAAGCTTTCTTT

D: TRBD2
J: TRBJ2-1
V: TRBV12-3/TRBV12-4
size: many
CDR3: CASRGTSGYNEQFF
DNA: TGTGCCAGCAGGGGGACTAGCGGTTACAATGAGCAGTTCTTC

D: NA
J: TRBJ2-7
V: TRBV20-1
size: many
CDR3: CSASGTGTYEQYF
DNA: TGCAGTGCTTCCGGGACTGGAACCTACGAGCAGTACTTC

D: NA
J: TRBJ2-3
V: TRBV7-3
size: many
CDR3: CASSLILTDTQYF
DNA: TGTGCCAGCAGCTTAATTCTGACAGATACGCAGTATTTT

D: NA
J: TRBJ1-5
V: TRBV20-1
size: many
CDR3: CSARGRGGQPQHF
DNA: TGCAGTGCTAGAGGCAGGGGCGGCCAGCCCCAGCATTTT

D: NA
J: TRBJ2-1
V: TRBV5-6
size: many
CDR3: CASSLTGSPNEQFF
DNA: TGTGCCAGCAGCTTAACGGGATCCCCCAATGAGCAGTTCTTC

D: NA
J: TRBJ2-3
V: TRBV29-1
size: many
CDR3: CSVDVSTDTQYF
DNA: TGCAGCGTTGACGTGAGCACAGATACGCAGTATTTT

D: NA
J: TRBJ1-5
V: TRBV5-6
size: many
CDR3: CASSSNPTGQPQHF
DNA: TGTGCCAGCAGCTCCAACCCAACGGGACAGCCCCAGCATTTT

D: NA
J: TRBJ2-5
V: TRBV5-1
size: many
CDR3: CASSSDRQETQYF
DNA: TGCGCCAGCAGCTCGGACCGTCAAGAGACCCAGTACTTC

D: NA
J: TRBJ2-3
V: TRBV7-2
size: many
CDR3: CASSLATYTDTQYF
DNA: TGTGCCAGCAGCTTAGCGACTTACACAGATACGCAGTATTTT

D: NA
J: TRBJ1-1
V: TRBV5-1
size: few
CDR3: CASSLQGKLNTEAFF
DNA: TGCGCCAGCAGTTTACAGGGAAAATTGAACACTGAAGCTTTCTTT

D: NA
J: TRBJ2-7
V: TRBV30
size: NA
CDR3: CAWSEYYEQYF
DNA: TGTGCCTGGAGTGAATACTACGAGCAGTACTTC

D: TRBD1
J: TRBJ1-5
V: TRBV12-3/TRBV12-4
size: many
CDR3: CASSLAQGDQPQHF
DNA: TGTGCCAGCAGTTTAGCCCAGGGGGATCAGCCCCAGCATTTT

D: TRBD1
J: TRBJ1-1
V: TRBV10-3
size: many
CDR3: CAISNTIQGSVEAFF
DNA: TGTGCCATCAGCAATACGATACAGGGGTCTGTTGAAGCTTTCTTT

D: NA
J: TRBJ2-3
V: TRBV5-6
size: many
CDR3: CASSLRGSTDTQYF
DNA: TGTGCCAGCAGCCTCCGCGGGAGCACAGATACGCAGTATTTT

D: NA
J: TRBJ2-2
V: TRBV7-2
size: few
CDR3: CASSPPRDAGELFF
DNA: TGTGCCAGCAGCCCCCCTCGGGATGCCGGGGAGCTGTTTTTT

D: TRBD2
J: TRBJ2-2
V: TRBV12-3/TRBV12-4
size: many
CDR3: CASSSFSGPTGELFF
DNA: TGTGCCAGCAGTTCCTTTAGCGGGCCCACCGGGGAGCTGTTTTTT